These 21 T cell receptor beta chains were sequenced from one sample in a study of blood T cell repertoires in COVID-19. Profiling relied on immunoSEQ multiplex PCR, and the TCRdb table lists in-frame clones only, not all of them. The data contain some 250,000 clones, approximately 85% of them seen just once; the ten biggest clones take up 1.5% to 2%. Sequenced: PBMCs or T cells enriched from blood (not recorded which). These receptors all come from a woman between 45 and 60 years old who had recovered from COVID-19.

This chain uses TRBV27 with TRBJ2-7, with TRBD1 matching over 7 bases. The ends lost 5 bases at V and 3 bases at J; junction bases unmatched: 7. The CDR3 consists of 14 residues. Germline CDR1 MNHEY, CDR2 SMNVEV (reference sequence). The CDR3 bases are TGTGCCAGCAGTGACCTGACAGGGCTCTACGAGCAGTACTTC. Protein sequence: CASSDLTGLYEQYF.

The chain has TRBV28 and TRBJ1-5; 10 positions agree with TRBD1. The CDR3 loop spans 17 amino acids. Germline values: CDR1 MDHEN, CDR2 SYDVKM. J lost 3 bases, V lost 4 bases, and 9 bases had no gene match. The chain's CDR3 is CASSSEFGQGDNQPQHF. The DNA for the CDR3 is TGTGCCAGCAGTTCCGAGTTCGGACAGGGGGACAATCAGCCCCAGCATTTT.

The chain joins TRBV19 to TRBJ1-4, with D tentatively TRBD1 (6 bases). The CDR3 length is 14 residues. V gave up 3 bases and J gave up 7 bases, with 12 bases separating them. Germline V CDR1 and CDR2: LNHDA, SQIVND (reference sequence). CDR3 in amino acids: CASSIGQKTEKLFF. CDR3 DNA: TGTGCCAGTAGTATCGGACAGAAAACTGAAAAACTGTTTTTT.

The V call is TRBV5-4, the J call TRBJ2-2; possible D gene TRBD1, 5 bases. This CDR3 contains 15 residues. V gave up 4 bases and J gave up 0 bases, with 10 bases separating them. Germline-derived CDR1 and CDR2 are SGHNT and YYREEE (reference sequence). The CDR3 here is CASSPRTTNTGELFF. The CDR3 DNA is TGTGCCAGCAGCCCCCGGACAACGAACACCGGGGAGCTGTTTTTT.

This chain joins TRBV18 and TRBJ2-1, with 8 nucleotides matching TRBD2. Unmatched junction bases numbered 16, after V lost 0 bases and J lost 0 bases. The germline gives CDR1 KGHSH, CDR2 LQKENI. This CDR3 is built from 21 residues. The CDR3 sequence: CASSPPETSAVDSSSYNEQFF. CDR3 DNA sequence: TGTGCCAGCTCACCACCGGAGACTAGCGCCGTAGATTCGAGCTCCTACAATGAGCAGTTCTTC. The variable domain in full, completed from reference TRBV18 and TRBJ2-1, reads NAGVMQNPRHLVRRRGQEARLRCSPMKGHSHVYWYRQLPEEGLKFMVYLQKENIIDESGMPKERFSAEFPKEGPSILRIQQVVRGDSAAYFCASSPPETSAVDSSSYNEQFFGPGTRLTVL.

V gene TRBV10-3 combines with J gene TRBJ1-5, with TRBD1 matching over 7 bases. V was clipped by 2 bases and J by 3 bases; unmatched bases: 16. The germline V gene has CDR1 ENHRY and CDR2 SYGVKD. The CDR3 spans 19 residues. CDR3 protein: CAISERGLRAVGSNQPQHF. In DNA form, the CDR3 reads TGTGCCATCAGTGAGAGGGGGCTGAGGGCAGTCGGATCCAATCAGCCCCAGCATTTT.

The chain couples TRBV19 to TRBJ1-6; D unclear. Germline V gives CDR1 LNHDA, CDR2 SQIVND (reference sequence). The V gene lost 3 bases and the J gene lost 9 bases, with 15 bases spanning the gap. This CDR3 region has 15 residues. The CDR3 loop is CASSISGPPGSPLHF. In DNA, the CDR3 is TGTGCCAGTAGTATCTCAGGCCCCCCCGGTTCACCCCTCCACTTT.

The V gene is TRBV5-4, the J gene TRBJ2-1; D is possibly TRBD2 (6 bases). Germline V CDR1 and CDR2: SGHNT, YYREEE (reference sequence). The CDR3 is made up of 15 amino acids. V was clipped by 4 bases and J by 0 bases, with 11 bases between them. CDR3 DNA: TGTGCCAGCAGCCCTCCTAGCGTCTCCTACAATGAGCAGTTCTTC. The encoded protein is CASSPPSVSYNEQFF.

The rearrangement links TRBV25-1 to TRBJ2-3, with 9 bases matching TRBD2. CDR1 is MGHDK, CDR2 SYGVNS, per germline. V trimming: 4 bases; J trimming: 5 bases; junction bases outside the gene matches: 4. The CDR3 extends over 14 amino acids. CDR3 DNA: TGTGCCAGCAGTGTAGCGGGAGCTATAGATACGCAGTATTTT. It encodes CASSVAGAIDTQYF.

CDR3 sequence: CASSPQGYQNYGYTF. DNA for the CDR3: TGTGCCAGTAGCCCCCAGGGCTATCAGAACTATGGCTACACCTTC. J is TRBJ1-2 and V is TRBV19; a weak D match, TRBD1 (5 bases). Germline CDR1 is LNHDA and CDR2 is SQIVND (reference sequence). V was shortened by 6 bases and J by 2 bases, with 16 bases between the two germline ends. The CDR3 covers 15 residues.

This sequence joins TRBV7-8 and TRBJ1-2; unclear D gene. The CDR3 extends over 14 amino acids. CDR1 is SGHVS and CDR2 is FQNEAQ in the germline V gene. V lost 5 bases and J 1 base, leaving 11 bases between the germline ends. The CDR3: CASSVREDNYGYTF. CDR3 DNA sequence: TGTGCCAGCAGCGTGAGGGAAGATAACTATGGCTACACCTTC. Full variable domain (missing parts from reference TRBV7-8 and TRBJ1-2): GAGVSQSPRYKVAKRGQDVALRCDPISGHVSLFWYQQALGQGPEFLTYFQNEAQLDKSGLPSDRFFAERPEGSVSTLKIQRTQQEDSAVYLCASSVREDNYGYTFGSGTRLTVV.

This clone has just one count. CDR3 DNA sequence: TGTGCCAGCTCACCTCAGGGGGCAATAGGGTATGGCTACACCTTC. It specifies CASSPQGAIGYGYTF. This chain joins TRBV18 and TRBJ1-2, with TRBD1 matching 8 bases. The germline V gene has CDR1 KGHSH and CDR2 LQKENI. CDR3 length equals 15 residues. V was pared by 3 bases and J by 5 bases, with 8 bases of the junction left unmatched.

The J gene is TRBJ1-2, the V gene TRBV4-1; 9 bases map to TRBD1. Trimming took 6 bases from V and 8 from J; bases not matched to a gene: 16. CDR1 and CDR2 from the germline V gene are MGHRA and YSYEKL. The CDR3 spans 16 residues. This CDR3 is CASRGLRTGDVRGYTF. CDR3 DNA sequence: TGCGCCAGCAGGGGATTGAGGACAGGGGATGTGAGGGGCTACACCTTC.

J is TRBJ2-1 and V is TRBV28; 10 bases are shared with TRBD1. Germline V gene data show CDR1 as MDHEN and CDR2 as SYDVKM. The CDR3 extends over 15 amino acids. J lost 8 bases, V lost 8 bases, and 12 bases had no gene match. CDR3 residues: CASGLAGTGVDEQFF. The CDR3, as DNA: TGTGCCAGCGGACTCGCCGGGACAGGGGTTGATGAGCAGTTCTTC. The full variable domain, with the rest looked up from reference TRBV28 and TRBJ2-1, is DVKVTQSSRYLVKRTGEKVFLECVQDMDHENMFWYRQDPGLGLRLIYFSYDVKMKEKGDIPEGYSVSREKKERFSLILESASTNQTSMYLCASGLAGTGVDEQFFGPGTRLTVL.

The chain recombines TRBV28 with TRBJ2-1, with D possibly matching TRBD2 (6 bases). This CDR3 region has 13 residues. V lost 3 bases, J lost 6 bases, and 9 bases lay in between. Germline CDR1 is MDHEN and CDR2 is SYDVKM. CDR3 sequence (DNA): TGTGCCAGCAGTTTTGCGGGGTTCAATGAGCAGTTCTTC. Its protein is CASSFAGFNEQFF.

The chain employs TRBV28 and TRBJ1-2; TRBD1 might be the D (5 bases). Germline V gives CDR1 MDHEN, CDR2 SYDVKM. V lost 7 bases to trimming and J lost 4 bases, with 19 bases between them. This CDR3 spans 15 amino acids. CDR3 amino acids: CASIPHDSRIYGYTF. The CDR3 DNA sequence: TGTGCCAGCATCCCTCATGACAGCAGGATCTATGGCTACACCTTC.

CDR3 DNA: TGTGCCAGCAGCTTTGGCAGGGGGGACGAGCAGTACTTC. It encodes CASSFGRGDEQYF. The J gene is TRBJ2-7, the V gene TRBV5-4; D possibly corresponds to TRBD1 (7 bases). Germline V gene sequence: CDR1 SGHNT, CDR2 YYREEE (reference sequence). This CDR3 comprises 13 residues. Between the trimmed V and J ends, which lost 2 bases and 5 bases, there was a span of 11 bases.

The chain couples TRBV19 to TRBJ2-6; 7 bases fit TRBD2. The CDR3 extends over 17 amino acids. Germline lookup yields CDR1 LNHDA and CDR2 SQIVND (reference sequence). Trimming took 3 bases from V and 0 from J; bases not matched to a gene: 5. CDR3 protein: CASSMGEGRSGANVLTF. The CDR3 nucleotides are TGTGCCAGTAGTATGGGGGAGGGCCGCTCTGGGGCCAACGTCCTGACTTTC.

CDR3 loop: CASSLSTAGGNGYTF. In DNA form, the CDR3 reads TGTGCCAGCAGTTTATCCACGGCAGGGGGCAATGGCTACACCTTC. The gene calls are TRBV27 and TRBJ1-2, with 8 nucleotides matching TRBD1. The ends lost 0 bases at V and 6 bases at J; junction bases unmatched: 6. Per germline, CDR1 MNHEY and CDR2 SMNVEV (reference sequence). The CDR3 consists of 15 residues.

The chain joins TRBV18 to TRBJ1-4, with TRBD1 matching 7 bases. Trimming removed 1 base from V and 8 bases from J; junction bases left unmatched: 16. CDR1 and CDR2 from the germline V gene are KGHSH and LQKENI. The CDR3 covers 18 residues. The CDR3, as DNA: TGTGCCAGCTCACCACGTGGGACAGTCGGGAGCGGTCGGGAAAAACTGTTTTTT. Protein sequence: CASSPRGTVGSGREKLFF.

J is TRBJ2-7 and V is TRBV11-1, with 7 bases aligning to TRBD1. CDR3 length equals 15 residues. The germline gives CDR1 SGHAT, CDR2 FQDESV (reference sequence). With 6 bases clipped from V and 2 bases from J, the junction kept 10 bases outside the gene matches. CDR3 region: CASSFARDSPYEQYF. The CDR3 DNA reads TGTGCCAGCAGTTTCGCCCGGGACAGTCCCTACGAGCAGTACTTC.